This T cell receptor (beta chain) was identified in a study of identical twins. In the case of this clonotype: Its cognate antigen is unknown.

Using its own MiXCR run on the 5' RACE reads, TCRdb lists one record per CDR3 protein. The sample gives some 1,600,000 distinct CDR3 sequences, 25% to 35% of which show up once; 0.27% is in the top ten. The V end lost 1 base, the J end lost 2 bases, and 6 bases lay between the germline ends. The CDR3 contains 14 residues. The study's findings and limits: Twins showed weaker excess sharing in their beta out-of-frame sequences.

This TCR derives from a newborn girl in good health. The J gene is TRBJ1-5, the V gene TRBV12-3 or TRBV12-4; D remains unclear. The sequenced material came from cord blood. CDR3 coding DNA: TGTGCCAGCAGTTTAGAGCCGCGCAATCAGCCCCAGCATTTT. This sequence encodes CASSLEPRNQPQHF.